Following are 28 T cell receptor beta chains from one sample sequenced in a study of regulatory dendritic cells for organ transplantation. Their antigen targets remain unknown. The repertoire was sequenced with immunoSEQ multiplex PCR; TCRdb's copy has only in-frame clones and lacks some. Counted here are 12,000 or so clones, 74% occurring once; the ten biggest clones make up 0.63%. Allogeneic regulatory or mature dendritic cells were co-cultured for more than 4 days with CFSE-labeled sorted T cells at 1:10. Sequencing input: naive CD4+ T cells from blood cultured with regulatory dendritic cells. Subset described: CD45RA+ naive T cells. The source of these receptors is a human donor in good health.

The V and J genes are TRBV5-1 and TRBJ2-7; unclear D gene. Germline values: CDR1 SGHRS, CDR2 YFSETQ. The CDR3 is 12 residues long. The V end was cut by 1 base, the J end by 3 bases, with 5 bases between. The CDR3 spells CASSLNSYEQYF. For the CDR3, the DNA is TGCGCCAGCAGCTTGAACAGCTACGAGCAGTACTTC.

CDR3 DNA: TGTGCCAGCAGGGGGACAGGGGCCTCCGAGCAGTACTTC. Translated, it gives CASRGTGASEQYF. The chain couples TRBV25-1 to TRBJ2-7; the match to TRBD1 covers 10 bases. The CDR3 runs 13 residues. Germline CDR1 and CDR2: MGHDK and SYGVNS. J was trimmed by 6 bases and V by 6 bases; bases with no gene match: 5.

There are a few counts of this clone. The V and J genes are TRBV7-3 and TRBJ2-5, with TRBD2 as a possible D gene (6 bases). The CDR3 covers 14 residues. Trimming left V 5 bases short and J 3 bases short, with 13 bases between. Germline loops: CDR1 SGHTA, CDR2 FQGTGA. The CDR3 reads CASSRLREKETQYF. CDR3 bases: TGTGCCAGCAGCCGTCTCCGGGAGAAAGAGACCCAGTACTTC.

This clone appeared a few times. The gene calls are TRBV2 and TRBJ1-5, with unresolved D. Per the germline V gene, CDR1 is SNHLY and CDR2 is FYNNEI. V was trimmed by 7 bases and J by 0 bases, leaving 13 bases between them. This CDR3 has 15 amino acids. CDR3 nucleotide sequence: TGTGCCAGCAATATCGGACTGACTAGCAATCAGCCCCAGCATTTT. It yields the protein CASNIGLTSNQPQHF.

The chain joins TRBV6-5 to TRBJ2-5; 11 bases fit TRBD2. Germline values: CDR1 MNHEY, CDR2 SVGAGI. The CDR3 contains 14 residues. J was trimmed by 8 bases and V by 6 bases; bases with no gene match: 8. In DNA form, the CDR3 reads TGTGCCAGCAGGCAACTAGCGGGGGCCAAAACCCAGTACTTC. Translating it yields CASRQLAGAKTQYF.

The sample holds a few counts of this clone. This chain joins TRBV19 and TRBJ1-5, with a possible D match to TRBD1 (5 bases). Trimming removed 3 bases at V and 5 bases at J, with 14 bases between. This CDR3 is built from 15 residues. The germline V gene encodes CDR1 LNHDA and CDR2 SQIVND (reference sequence). The CDR3 reads CASSMVGRVDQPQHF. The CDR3 bases are TGTGCCAGTAGTATGGTCGGCAGGGTTGATCAGCCCCAGCATTTT.

This chain uses TRBV9 with TRBJ2-1; D might be TRBD2 (6 bases). The CDR3 is 16 amino acids. Germline values: CDR1 SGDLS, CDR2 YYNGEE. Trimming cost V 2 bases and J 0 bases, with 12 bases left between them. The CDR3 DNA follows: TGTGCCAGCAGCGTTTATAGCGGAAGCTCCTACAATGAGCAGTTCTTC. Translating gives CASSVYSGSSYNEQFF. The whole variable domain, filled in from reference TRBV9 and TRBJ2-1, reads DSGVTQTPKHLITATGQRVTLRCSPRSGDLSVYWYQQSLDQGLQFLIQYYNGEERAKGNILERFSAQQFPDLHSELNLSSLELGDSALYFCASSVYSGSSYNEQFFGPGTRLTVL.

This clone was seen just once. The chain uses TRBV6-5 and TRBJ2-7, with D perhaps TRBD1 (5 bases). CDR3 size: 13 residues. Trimming shortened V by 4 bases and J by 5 bases, and 12 bases separated the two germline ends. The germline V gene encodes CDR1 MNHEY and CDR2 SVGAGI. CDR3 nucleotide sequence: TGTGCCAGCAGTTTCGGCAGGGTAAACGAGCAGTACTTC. Translating it yields CASSFGRVNEQYF.

CDR3 nucleotides: TGTGCCAGCAGTGCAAGTCCAGGGGGCGCGAGCACTGAAGCTTTCTTT. This translates into CASSASPGGASTEAFF. This chain links TRBV27 with TRBJ1-1; 8 bases map to TRBD1. The CDR3 loop spans 16 amino acids. Trimming took 5 bases from V and 4 from J; bases not matched to a gene: 12. Germline V lookup: CDR1 MNHEY, CDR2 SMNVEV (reference sequence).

This clone was observed a handful of times. V usage is TRBV5-1 and J usage is TRBJ1-6; the match to TRBD1 covers 8 bases. Germline V gene data show CDR1 as SGHRS and CDR2 as YFSETQ. This CDR3 has 15 residues. With 4 bases clipped from V and 6 bases from J, the junction kept 6 bases outside the gene matches. The CDR3 region has the DNA TGCGCCAGCAGCCCGGTGGGGACAGGTAATTCACCCCTCCACTTT. The encoded protein is CASSPVGTGNSPLHF.

Here the CDR3 DNA reads TGCGCCAGCAGCCAGAGGCCAGGGGGCCCTCATCTCTCTGGAAACACCATATATTTT. Encoded protein: CASSQRPGGPHLSGNTIYF. The genes are TRBV4-1 and TRBJ1-3; 8 bases match TRBD1. J was trimmed by 0 bases and V by 3 bases; bases with no gene match: 13. CDR3 length: 19 residues. Germline V lookup: CDR1 MGHRA, CDR2 YSYEKL.

The V and J genes are TRBV18 and TRBJ1-3, with D hard to call. There are 16 residues in the CDR3. The germline V gene encodes CDR1 KGHSH and CDR2 LQKENI. The V end lost 4 bases, the J end lost 0 bases, and 13 bases lay between the germline ends. CDR3 DNA sequence: TGTGCCAGCTCACTTTATCCTGAGAGCTCTGGAAACACCATATATTTT. This translates into CASSLYPESSGNTIYF.

This clone showed up just a few times. The chain is built from TRBV19 and TRBJ1-5; 8 nucleotides agree with TRBD1. Germline values: CDR1 LNHDA, CDR2 SQIVND (reference sequence). The ends lost 0 bases at V and 7 bases at J; junction bases unmatched: 5. The CDR3 is 15 residues long. The CDR3 reads CASSIDGQGAQPQHF. The CDR3 DNA reads as TGTGCCAGTAGTATAGATGGACAGGGAGCCCAGCCCCAGCATTTT.

This clone turned up a few times. The rearrangement links TRBV7-2 to TRBJ2-5, with TRBD2 identical over 9 bases. V was clipped by 0 bases and J by 2 bases; unmatched bases: 4. Germline V gene lookup returns CDR1 SGHTA and CDR2 FQGNSA. The CDR3 contains 16 residues. The CDR3 is CASSLAILAGQETQYF. The CDR3 region has the DNA TGTGCCAGCAGCTTAGCGATCCTAGCGGGGCAAGAGACCCAGTACTTC. The whole variable domain, filled in from reference TRBV7-2 and TRBJ2-5, reads GAGVSQSPSNKVTEKGKDVELRCDPISGHTALYWYRQSLGQGLEFLIYFQGNSAPDKSGLPSDRFSAERTGGSVSTLTIQRTQQEDSAVYLCASSLAILAGQETQYFGPGTRLLVL.

V usage is TRBV5-4 and J usage is TRBJ1-1; TRBD1 agrees at 8 bases. With V trimmed by 0 bases and J by 6 bases, 13 bases remained unmatched. CDR3 length: 17 amino acids. CDR1 and CDR2 from the germline V gene are SGHNT and YYREEE (reference sequence). Here the CDR3 reads CASSLAQGVRVAAEAFF. CDR3 nucleotide sequence: TGTGCCAGCAGCTTGGCACAGGGGGTGAGGGTTGCGGCTGAAGCTTTCTTT.

This clone came up a few times. V is TRBV4-1 and J is TRBJ1-3; TRBD1 might be the D (5 bases). The germline V gene encodes CDR1 MGHRA and CDR2 YSYEKL. V lost 1 base, J lost 0 bases, and 10 bases lay in between. This CDR3 region has 16 residues. The CDR3 DNA sequence: TGCGCCAGCAGCCAAGGAAGGGGAGGCTCTGGAAACACCATATATTTT. This gives the protein CASSQGRGGSGNTIYF.

The chain links TRBV7-3 to TRBJ2-7; TRBD1 matches 9 bases. There are 13 residues in the CDR3. The V gene end was trimmed by 3 bases and the J gene end by 5 bases; junction bases not matched to a gene: 2. Germline V gene sequence: CDR1 SGHTA, CDR2 FQGTGA. The CDR3 coding sequence is TGTGCCAGCAGCTTGGACAGGGGCCACGAGCAGTACTTC. Its protein product is CASSLDRGHEQYF. Supplemented by reference TRBV7-3 and TRBJ2-7, the full variable domain reads GAGVSQTPSNKVTEKGKYVELRCDPISGHTALYWYRQSLGQGPEFLIYFQGTGAADDSGLPNDRFFAVRPEGSVSTLKIQRTERGDSAVYLCASSLDRGHEQYFGPGTRLTVT.

The chain couples TRBV6-5 to TRBJ2-2; D gene ambiguous. CDR3 length equals 16 residues. Germline CDR1 reads MNHEY; CDR2 reads SVGAGI. V lost 0 bases and J lost 7, with 15 bases in between. The CDR3 protein is CASSYSPAVQDGELFF. DNA of the CDR3: TGTGCCAGCAGTTACTCCCCGGCCGTTCAGGACGGGGAGCTGTTTTTT.

This clone was seen a few times. This chain uses TRBV2 with TRBJ1-1; 8 nucleotides line up with TRBD1. Germline V gene sequence: CDR1 SNHLY, CDR2 FYNNEI. The CDR3 runs to 14 residues. The J segment lost 7 bases and the V segment lost 2 bases, leaving 6 bases of the junction unmatched. CDR3 loop: CASSEFSDRVEAFF. The CDR3 DNA reads as TGTGCCAGCAGTGAATTCTCGGACAGGGTTGAAGCTTTCTTT.

V usage is TRBV5-1 and J usage is TRBJ2-5; 7 nucleotides match TRBD1. Germline V gene lookup returns CDR1 SGHRS and CDR2 YFSETQ. CDR3 length: 13 residues. The J segment lost 4 bases and the V segment lost 4 bases, leaving 4 bases of the junction unmatched. CDR3 residues: CASSTGTVETQYF. The CDR3 bases are TGCGCCAGCAGCACCGGGACAGTAGAGACCCAGTACTTC.

The V gene is TRBV5-6, the J gene TRBJ1-2; 9 bases are shared with TRBD1. Germline-derived CDR1 and CDR2 are SGHDT and YYEEEE. CDR3 length: 13 amino acids. V was pared by 1 base and J by 7 bases, with 2 bases of the junction left unmatched. In nucleotides, the CDR3 is TGTGCCAGCAGCTTGCCGACAGGGGGTGGCTACACCTTC. This gives the protein CASSLPTGGGYTF.

This chain connects TRBV7-9 to TRBJ2-3; 8 positions match TRBD2. Germline CDR1 and CDR2: SEHNR and FQNEAQ (reference sequence). The CDR3 is 16 amino acids. The J segment lost 4 bases and the V segment lost 7 bases, leaving 13 bases of the junction unmatched. The CDR3, as DNA: TGTGCCAGCATCTACGGGGGGGGTTCAGTTCCAGATACGCAGTATTTT. Its translation is CASIYGGGSVPDTQYF.

This sequence joins TRBV4-2 and TRBJ1-3; weak D call: TRBD1 (5 bases). Germline assignment: CDR1 LGHNA and CDR2 YNFKEQ. Trimming took off 0 bases at V and 7 bases at J, with 13 bases between the two ends. The CDR3 extends over 15 amino acids. CDR3: CASSQETTVTNTIYF. CDR3 coding DNA: TGTGCCAGCAGCCAAGAGACGACAGTTACGAACACCATATATTTT.

The rearrangement joins TRBV18 to TRBJ2-2; no reliable D call. Between the trimmed V and J ends, which lost 2 bases and 6 bases, there was a span of 7 bases. The V gene's germline CDR1 is KGHSH and CDR2 LQKENI. The CDR3 loop spans 13 amino acids. The CDR3 DNA sequence: TGTGCCAGCTCACCAATTCGGTCCGGGGAGCTGTTTTTT. It translates to CASSPIRSGELFF.

On this clone: Sequence at one end of the junction differs from germline and may be a read error. This chain joins TRBV10-3 and TRBJ1-1; the D gene is possibly TRBD1 (6 bases). The CDR3 sequence is 13 residues long. Germline V gives CDR1 ENHRY, CDR2 SYGVKD. CDR3 DNA sequence: TGTGCCATCAGCCCGGGTGGGGACACAGAAGCTTTCTTT. Its protein product is CAISPGGDTEAFF.

J is TRBJ2-7 and V is TRBV4-1; 10 bases map to TRBD2. This CDR3 spans 16 amino acids. The V gene end was trimmed by 3 bases and the J gene end by 0 bases; junction bases not matched to a gene: 5. CDR1 and CDR2 from the germline V gene are MGHRA and YSYEKL. CDR3 in DNA: TGCGCCAGCAGCCACTTTAGCGGGGGGAACTCCTACGAGCAGTACTTC. Protein: CASSHFSGGNSYEQYF.

V and J are TRBV5-4 and TRBJ1-6; TRBD1 agrees at 7 bases. Germline CDR1 is SGHNT and CDR2 is YYREEE (reference sequence). This CDR3 spans 17 amino acids. J gave up 3 bases and V 4 bases, and 10 bases lay outside the gene matches. The CDR3 spells CASSTGPTGDYNSPLHF. The CDR3 coding sequence is TGTGCCAGCAGCACGGGACCCACAGGGGACTATAATTCACCCCTCCACTTT.

The CDR3 loop reads CATLRDRGLTYEQYF. CDR3 DNA sequence: TGTGCCACCCTGCGGGACAGGGGTTTAACCTACGAGCAGTACTTC. V and J are TRBV6-1 and TRBJ2-7, with 10 bases fitting TRBD1. Germline loops: CDR1 MNHNS, CDR2 SASEGT. This CDR3 contains 15 residues. V was clipped by 10 bases and J by 2 bases; unmatched bases: 11.